These T cell receptor beta chains were read from a single sample in a study of CD8 T cells in ankylosing spondylitis. TCRdb analysed the 5' RACE reads with MiXCR anew, one entry per CDR3 protein. The sample carries tens of thousands of distinct CDR3 sequences, 6.2% recorded once. Sequenced: synovial fluid, either unsorted or a sorted T cell fraction (not recorded which). These receptors were obtained from a male donor with ankylosing spondylitis. CDR3s include the opening cysteine and the closing phenylalanine or tryptophan. Each record gives: J gene, D gene, clone size, V gene, CDR3 DNA, CDR3 protein. The D gene is left open where the match is weak. Expanded clones get a size class; other rows say once, few or many, or leave the size out.

TRBJ1-5,TRBD1,-,TRBV5-1,TGCGCCAGCAGGCTTGATGGGACAGGCAATCAGCCCCAGCATTTT,CASRLDGTGNQPQHF
TRBJ2-3,TRBD2,many,TRBV5-1,TGCGCCAGCAGCTCAGAGCGGGAGGGTATAACAGATACGCAGTATTTT,CASSSEREGITDTQYF
TRBJ2-7,-,many,TRBV28,TGTGCCAGCAGTCTTACAATTGGCCGCCTGGGGCAGTACTTC,CASSLTIGRLGQYF
TRBJ2-7,TRBD2,many,TRBV7-2,TGTGCCAGCAGCCTCCGACTAGCGGGAGCTTCCTACGAGCAGTACTTC,CASSLRLAGASYEQYF
TRBJ2-3,-,many,TRBV5-1,TGCGCCAGCAGCTTGGGCAGAGGAGGCACAGATACGCAGTATTTT,CASSLGRGGTDTQYF
TRBJ2-5,TRBD1,many,TRBV20-1,TGCAGTGCTAAGGGACAGGGGGTAGGGACCCAGTACTTC,CSAKGQGVGTQYF
TRBJ1-2,-,few,TRBV12-3/TRBV12-4,TGTGCCAGCAGTTTCTTCCCCCGCGGCTACACCTTC,CASSFFPRGYTF
TRBJ2-7,TRBD2,medium-sized,TRBV20-1,TGCAGTGGTTCGGGACTAGCGGGACTCGAGCAGTACTTC,CSGSGLAGLEQYF
TRBJ2-3,-,-,TRBV6-1,TGTGCCAGCAGTGATGTTAGCGGTGGCAGGGATACGCAGTATTTT,CASSDVSGGRDTQYF
TRBJ2-7,-,many,TRBV6-1,TGTGCCAGCAGTCGATCTTGGGGGTTTGACGAGCAGTACTTC,CASSRSWGFDEQYF
TRBJ2-7,-,-,TRBV7-2,TGTGCCAGCAGCCCCGGAGGGTGGAGCTCCTACGAGCAGTACTTC,CASSPGGWSSYEQYF
TRBJ2-4,TRBD1,many,TRBV18,TGTGCCAGCGCTGGACAGGGGAGTAACATTCAGTACTTC,CASAGQGSNIQYF
TRBJ1-1,-,-,TRBV30,TGTGCCTGGAGCTTGGACAGCCGAAACACTGAAGCTTTCTTT,CAWSLDSRNTEAFF
TRBJ1-1,-,-,TRBV18,TGTGCCAGCTCACCGGAGGGAAACACTGAAGCTTTCTTT,CASSPEGNTEAFF
TRBJ2-5,-,many,TRBV7-8,TGTGCCAGCAGCTTAGGGCCCTCAGGGTTGGAGACCCAGTACTTC,CASSLGPSGLETQYF
TRBJ1-2,-,-,TRBV25-1,TGTGCCAGCAGGCGGGACGCCAACTATGGCTACACCTTC,CASRRDANYGYTF
TRBJ2-7,TRBD2,medium-sized,TRBV2,TGTGCCAGCGGCGGGGGGTCGGCGCAGTACTTC,CASGGGSAQYF
TRBJ1-5,-,many,TRBV15,TGTGCCACCAGCAGAGATTCAGGTCGCAATCAGCCCCAGCATTTT,CATSRDSGRNQPQHF
TRBJ1-1,TRBD1,many,TRBV7-3,TGTGCCAGCAGCCCCTCGGGACAGCTCTACGGGGAAGCTTTCTTT,CASSPSGQLYGEAFF
TRBJ2-6,-,-,TRBV4-2,TGTGCCAGCAGCTCGCACAGAACCTCTGGGGCCAACGTCCTGACTTTC,CASSSHRTSGANVLTF
TRBJ2-3,TRBD1,many,TRBV3-1,TGTGCCAGCAGCCTCCGACAGGGGACGCAGTATTTT,CASSLRQGTQYF
TRBJ2-1,-,many,TRBV30,TGTGCCGGTAGCGAATACAATGAGCAGTTCTTC,CAGSEYNEQFF
TRBJ2-7,-,few,TRBV5-5,TGTGCCAGCAGCTTGACGACGAAGACCTACGAGCAGTACTTC,CASSLTTKTYEQYF
TRBJ1-1,-,-,TRBV9,TGTGCCAGCAGCGTAGTACAGTCGAACACTGAAGCTTTCTTT,CASSVVQSNTEAFF
TRBJ2-7,TRBD1,-,TRBV2,TGTGCCAGCAGTAGGACCGGGACAGCGATCTACGAGCAGTACTTC,CASSRTGTAIYEQYF
TRBJ2-2,-,many,TRBV5-4,TGTGCCAGCAGCTTGAAAACTAGAGGCGCCGGGGAGCTGTTTTTT,CASSLKTRGAGELFF
TRBJ1-1,-,many,TRBV28,TGTGCCAGCAGAAATTTGCCCCCAGGGAACACTGAAGCTTTCTTT,CASRNLPPGNTEAFF
TRBJ1-4,-,-,TRBV6-5,TGTGCCAGCAGTTACTTGGCAGATACAACTAATGAAAAACTGTTTTTT,CASSYLADTTNEKLFF
TRBJ2-3,-,-,TRBV20-1,TGCAGTGCTAGAGATAAGAGCCCTAGCACAGATACGCAGTATTTT,CSARDKSPSTDTQYF
TRBJ1-3,-,many,TRBV7-2,TGTGCCAGCAGCTTACAAATTGGGTTTGGAAACACCATATATTTT,CASSLQIGFGNTIYF
TRBJ1-2,-,few,TRBV2,TGTGCCAGCAAAAATGACAGGACCCGTCCTAACTATGGCTACACCTTC,CASKNDRTRPNYGYTF